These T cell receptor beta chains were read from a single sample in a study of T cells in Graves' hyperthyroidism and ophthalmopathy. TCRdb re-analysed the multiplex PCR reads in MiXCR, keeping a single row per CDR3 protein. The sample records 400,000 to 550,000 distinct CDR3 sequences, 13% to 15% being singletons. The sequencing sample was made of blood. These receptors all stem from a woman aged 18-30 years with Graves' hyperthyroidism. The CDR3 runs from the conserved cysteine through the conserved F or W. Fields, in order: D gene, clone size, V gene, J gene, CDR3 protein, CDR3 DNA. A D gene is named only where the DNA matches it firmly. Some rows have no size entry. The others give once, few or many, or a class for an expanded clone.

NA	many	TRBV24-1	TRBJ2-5	CATSDLETSRGGSETQYF	TGTGCCACCAGTGATTTGGAGACTAGTAGGGGGGGATCAGAGACCCAGTACTTC
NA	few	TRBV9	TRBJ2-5	CASSRGGREETQYF	TGTGCCAGCAGCCGGGGCGGCAGGGAAGAGACCCAGTACTTC
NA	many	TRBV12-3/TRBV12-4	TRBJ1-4	CASQGDPEKLFF	TGTGCCAGCCAGGGCGATCCTGAAAAACTGTTTTTT
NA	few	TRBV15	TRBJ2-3	CATRRAARDTQYF	TGTGCCACCAGAAGGGCGGCGCGGGATACGCAGTATTTT
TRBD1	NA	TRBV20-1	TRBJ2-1	CSARDRRTYNEQFF	TGCAGTGCCAGGGACAGGCGGACCTACAATGAGCAGTTCTTC
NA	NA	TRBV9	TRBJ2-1	CASSDVGTALWNEQFF	TGTGCCAGCAGTGACGTCGGGACCGCTCTCTGGAATGAGCAGTTCTTC
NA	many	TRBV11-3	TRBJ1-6	CASSLGAGNSPLHF	TGTGCCAGCAGCTTAGGGGCAGGGAATTCACCCCTCCACTTT
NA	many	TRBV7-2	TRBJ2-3	CASSLWAGTQYF	TGTGCCAGCAGCTTATGGGCCGGCACGCAGTATTTT
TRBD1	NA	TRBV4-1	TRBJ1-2	CASSQGVYRDREGYTF	TGCGCCAGCAGCCAAGGGGTCTACCGGGACAGGGAGGGCTACACCTTC
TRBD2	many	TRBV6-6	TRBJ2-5	CASSYGAGVRETQYF	TGTGCCAGCAGTTACGGGGCGGGAGTTCGGGAGACCCAGTACTTC
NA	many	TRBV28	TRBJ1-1	CASGTLTYVSTEAFF	TGTGCCAGCGGGACACTGACCTATGTCAGCACTGAAGCTTTCTTT
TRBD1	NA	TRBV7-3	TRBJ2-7	CASSSGDSVSYEQYF	TGTGCCAGCAGCTCCGGGGACAGCGTATCCTACGAGCAGTACTTC
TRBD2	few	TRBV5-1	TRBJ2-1	CASSGGLAVYNEQFF	TGCGCCAGCAGCGGGGGACTAGCGGTGTACAATGAGCAGTTCTTC
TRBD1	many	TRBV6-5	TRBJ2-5	CASSYGDRGQETQYF	TGTGCCAGCAGTTACGGTGACAGGGGGCAAGAGACCCAGTACTTC
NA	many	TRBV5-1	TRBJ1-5	CASSVGLGQPQHF	TGCGCCAGCAGCGTGGGTTTGGGTCAGCCCCAGCATTTT
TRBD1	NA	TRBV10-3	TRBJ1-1	CAIRNGTDYMNTEAFF	TGTGCCATCAGGAACGGGACAGACTATATGAACACTGAAGCTTTCTTT
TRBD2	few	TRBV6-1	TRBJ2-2	CASGGTSGRNSGELFF	TGTGCCAGCGGGGGGACTAGCGGGAGAAACTCCGGGGAGCTGTTTTTT
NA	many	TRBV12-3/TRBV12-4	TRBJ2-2	CASSFGSAGELFF	TGTGCCAGCAGTTTTGGTAGCGCCGGGGAGCTGTTTTTT